A selection of T cell receptor beta chains follows, all from one sample in a study of early T cells in non-severe SARS-CoV-2 infection. TCRdb reprocessed the 5' RACE reads with MiXCR, giving one entry per CDR3 protein. The repertoire holds 70,000 to 85,000 distinct CDR3 sequences, around 10% seen once, with roughly 2.6% in the top ten. The material sequenced was whole blood. The receptors shown here come from an adult who was a healthcare worker with PCR-confirmed SARS-CoV-2 infection or an uninfected control (not recorded which). The CDR3 runs from the conserved cysteine through the conserved F or W. The order of the fields is V gene, J gene, D gene, clone size, CDR3 protein, CDR3 DNA. The D gene is left open where the match is weak. Size is omitted from some rows. Given values are once, few, many or a class for expanded clones.

V: TRBV6-1
J: TRBJ2-3
D: NA
size: few
CDR3: CASMRDLTPDTQYF
DNA: TGTGCCAGCATGCGGGACCTCACCCCAGATACGCAGTATTTT

V: TRBV20-1
J: TRBJ1-6
D: TRBD1
size: NA
CDR3: CSATPQWDSTSPLHF
DNA: TGCAGTGCAACACCCCAATGGGACAGTACTTCACCCCTCCACTTT

V: TRBV7-6
J: TRBJ2-2
D: NA
size: many
CDR3: CASSLEARAGELFF
DNA: TGTGCCAGCAGCTTAGAAGCGCGCGCCGGGGAGCTGTTTTTT

V: TRBV11-2
J: TRBJ2-3
D: TRBD2
size: many
CDR3: CASSITGGSTDTQYF
DNA: TGTGCCAGCAGCATCACGGGGGGGAGCACAGATACGCAGTATTTT

V: TRBV12-3/TRBV12-4
J: TRBJ2-5
D: TRBD1
size: many
CDR3: CASSPHGQGETQYF
DNA: TGTGCCAGCAGTCCCCACGGACAGGGGGAGACCCAGTACTTC

V: TRBV6-5
J: TRBJ1-1
D: NA
size: NA
CDR3: CASSYSFLIDTEAFF
DNA: TGTGCCAGCAGTTACAGTTTTCTTATTGACACTGAAGCTTTCTTT

V: TRBV12-5
J: TRBJ2-2
D: NA
size: few
CDR3: CASGGGGELFF
DNA: TGTGCTAGTGGGGGAGGCGGGGAGCTGTTTTTT

V: TRBV5-1
J: TRBJ2-7
D: NA
size: few
CDR3: CASKGGVLYEQYF
DNA: TGCGCCAGCAAAGGAGGGGTCCTCTACGAGCAGTACTTC

V: TRBV28
J: TRBJ2-3
D: TRBD1
size: NA
CDR3: CASSSRDRGSTQYF
DNA: TGTGCCAGCAGTTCCAGGGACAGGGGTTCCACGCAGTATTTT

V: TRBV28
J: TRBJ2-3
D: TRBD2
size: many
CDR3: CASRYPGGTSGGATDTQYF
DNA: TGTGCCAGCAGATATCCCGGAGGGACTAGCGGGGGGGCCACAGATACGCAGTATTTT

V: TRBV12-3/TRBV12-4
J: TRBJ2-7
D: NA
size: many
CDR3: CASAWDISYEQYF
DNA: TGTGCCAGCGCTTGGGACATCTCCTACGAGCAGTACTTC

V: TRBV11-2
J: TRBJ2-1
D: NA
size: many
CDR3: CASSLLVAPSQRTFF
DNA: TGTGCCAGCAGCTTATTGGTAGCTCCCTCACAAAGGACGTTCTTC

V: TRBV6-5
J: TRBJ2-5
D: NA
size: few
CDR3: CVSSPKGRETQYF
DNA: TGTGTCAGCAGTCCTAAGGGACGAGAGACCCAGTACTTC

V: TRBV9
J: TRBJ2-6
D: NA
size: NA
CDR3: CASTPTGLAGANVLTF
DNA: TGTGCCAGCACCCCCACCGGGTTGGCTGGGGCCAACGTCCTGACTTTC

V: TRBV29-1
J: TRBJ1-1
D: TRBD1
size: NA
CDR3: CSVVAGGVNTEAFF
DNA: TGCAGCGTTGTGGCAGGGGGCGTGAACACTGAAGCTTTCTTT

V: TRBV9
J: TRBJ1-1
D: NA
size: NA
CDR3: CASSADPTANTEAFF
DNA: TGTGCCAGCAGCGCCGACCCGACGGCGAACACTGAAGCTTTCTTT

V: TRBV29-1
J: TRBJ2-2
D: NA
size: NA
CDR3: CSVESGELFF
DNA: TGCAGCGTTGAAAGCGGGGAGCTGTTTTTT

V: TRBV29-1
J: TRBJ2-7
D: NA
size: NA
CDR3: CSVVGVVSYEQYF
DNA: TGCAGCGTGGTCGGGGTAGTTTCCTACGAGCAGTACTTC

V: TRBV15
J: TRBJ2-1
D: NA
size: NA
CDR3: CATSRGWSSGQFF
DNA: TGTGCCACCAGCAGAGGCTGGTCATCCGGGCAGTTCTTC

V: TRBV28
J: TRBJ2-5
D: NA
size: NA
CDR3: CASSTPSIGETQYF
DNA: TGTGCCAGCAGTACCCCTAGCATCGGCGAGACCCAGTACTTC

V: TRBV5-1
J: TRBJ1-5
D: NA
size: many
CDR3: CASSLDWGGQPQHF
DNA: TGCGCCAGCAGCTTGGATTGGGGAGGTCAGCCCCAGCATTTT

V: TRBV10-2
J: TRBJ2-5
D: NA
size: few
CDR3: CASSGDPGETQYF
DNA: TGCGCCAGCAGTGGAGACCCAGGCGAGACCCAGTACTTC

V: TRBV2
J: TRBJ2-2
D: NA
size: NA
CDR3: CASKRNPTGELFF
DNA: TGTGCCAGCAAAAGGAATCCCACCGGGGAGCTGTTTTTT

V: TRBV29-1
J: TRBJ2-7
D: NA
size: few
CDR3: CSVAFRWDIYEQYF
DNA: TGCAGCGTTGCGTTCCGGTGGGACATCTACGAGCAGTACTTC

V: TRBV20-1
J: TRBJ2-7
D: TRBD1
size: NA
CDR3: CSARGGTVPTEQYF
DNA: TGCAGTGCTAGAGGAGGGACAGTCCCCACCGAGCAGTACTTC

V: TRBV19
J: TRBJ2-5
D: TRBD1
size: many
CDR3: CASSDRGAPDQETQYF
DNA: TGTGCCAGTAGTGACAGGGGAGCCCCCGACCAAGAGACCCAGTACTTC

V: TRBV11-2
J: TRBJ2-1
D: NA
size: many
CDR3: CASSLGFQQFF
DNA: TGTGCCAGCAGCTTGGGGTTCCAGCAGTTCTTC

V: TRBV3-1
J: TRBJ2-2
D: NA
size: many
CDR3: CASSQVARSPTGELFF
DNA: TGTGCCAGCAGCCAAGTAGCCAGGTCCCCCACCGGGGAGCTGTTTTTT

V: TRBV5-4
J: TRBJ2-5
D: NA
size: NA
CDR3: CASSQGLETQYF
DNA: TGTGCCAGCAGTCAGGGCCTAGAGACCCAGTACTTC

V: TRBV23-1
J: TRBJ2-7
D: NA
size: NA
CDR3: CASSQTRGTYEQYF
DNA: TGCGCCAGCAGTCAAACCAGGGGTACCTACGAGCAGTACTTC

V: TRBV12-3/TRBV12-4
J: TRBJ2-7
D: TRBD1
size: many
CDR3: CASRAGGIPYEQYF
DNA: TGTGCCAGCAGGGCAGGGGGCATTCCCTACGAGCAGTACTTC

V: TRBV7-2
J: TRBJ2-7
D: TRBD2
size: NA
CDR3: CASSQAGTSGSKEQYF
DNA: TGTGCCAGCAGTCAAGCCGGGACTAGCGGGAGTAAGGAGCAGTACTTC

V: TRBV12-5
J: TRBJ2-1
D: NA
size: few
CDR3: CASGLGPTYQQFF
DNA: TGTGCTAGTGGTTTGGGGCCTACGTATCAGCAGTTCTTC

V: TRBV20-1
J: TRBJ2-3
D: NA
size: few
CDR3: CSARKSPGWEIYTQYF
DNA: TGCAGTGCTAGAAAATCCCCGGGGTGGGAAATATATACGCAGTATTTT

V: TRBV29-1
J: TRBJ1-1
D: NA
size: many
CDR3: CSVEAQQRDNEAFF
DNA: TGCAGCGTTGAAGCCCAACAGAGGGACAATGAAGCTTTCTTT

V: TRBV5-1
J: TRBJ2-5
D: NA
size: many
CDR3: CASSLRGQETQYF
DNA: TGCGCCAGCAGCTTGCGAGGTCAAGAGACCCAGTACTTC

V: TRBV7-9
J: TRBJ2-3
D: NA
size: NA
CDR3: CASSLALGDVRDTQYF
DNA: TGTGCCAGCAGCTTAGCGCTGGGGGACGTTCGTGATACGCAGTATTTT

V: TRBV5-5
J: TRBJ1-2
D: TRBD1
size: few
CDR3: CASSAREQGARGYTF
DNA: TGTGCCAGCAGCGCCCGTGAACAGGGGGCTCGTGGCTACACCTTC

V: TRBV5-1
J: TRBJ2-1
D: TRBD1
size: NA
CDR3: CASSVPGTGTHEQFF
DNA: TGCGCCAGCAGCGTTCCCGGGACAGGTACCCATGAGCAGTTCTTC

V: TRBV12-5
J: TRBJ1-2
D: NA
size: many
CDR3: CASGLLTGYGYTF
DNA: TGTGCTAGTGGTTTGCTCACAGGGTACGGCTACACCTTC

V: TRBV28
J: TRBJ1-1
D: NA
size: NA
CDR3: CASSSGRGNTEAFF
DNA: TGTGCCAGCAGTTCGGGACGGGGGAACACTGAAGCTTTCTTT

V: TRBV3-1
J: TRBJ2-7
D: TRBD2
size: many
CDR3: CASSLKSGGLYEQYF
DNA: TGTGCCAGCAGCCTTAAAAGCGGGGGGCTCTACGAGCAGTACTTC

V: TRBV12-5
J: TRBJ2-1
D: TRBD2
size: NA
CDR3: CASGLTPGTRTRHEQFF
DNA: TGTGCTAGTGGTTTGACTCCCGGGACTAGAACCCGACATGAGCAGTTCTTC

V: TRBV5-1
J: TRBJ2-3
D: TRBD1
size: many
CDR3: CASSEGGETQYF
DNA: TGCGCCAGCAGTGAAGGGGGCGAAACGCAGTATTTT

V: TRBV10-3
J: TRBJ2-7
D: TRBD1
size: many
CDR3: CAISGTGAPYEQYF
DNA: TGTGCCATCAGTGGGACAGGGGCCCCCTACGAGCAGTACTTC

V: TRBV6-6
J: TRBJ2-1
D: TRBD2
size: NA
CDR3: CASSYVGTSGDEQFF
DNA: TGTGCCAGCAGTTACGTGGGGACTAGCGGCGATGAGCAGTTCTTC

V: TRBV20-1
J: TRBJ1-2
D: NA
size: NA
CDR3: CSAREAGLFYGYTF
DNA: TGCAGTGCTAGAGAAGCCGGACTTTTCTATGGCTACACCTTC

V: TRBV7-2
J: TRBJ2-5
D: NA
size: many
CDR3: CASSLGGGTGETQYF
DNA: TGTGCCAGCAGCTTAGGAGGCGGGACTGGGGAGACCCAGTACTTC

V: TRBV9
J: TRBJ1-5
D: NA
size: few
CDR3: CASSVNVGVNQPQHF
DNA: TGTGCCAGCAGCGTGAATGTGGGGGTCAATCAGCCCCAGCATTTT

V: TRBV12-3/TRBV12-4
J: TRBJ2-7
D: NA
size: NA
CDR3: CASSFRLPYEQYF
DNA: TGTGCCAGCAGTTTCAGACTCCCCTACGAGCAGTACTTC

V: TRBV3-1
J: TRBJ1-4
D: NA
size: NA
CDR3: CASSQEPRPYNEKLFF
DNA: TGTGCCAGCAGCCAAGAGCCCAGACCCTATAATGAAAAACTGTTTTTT

V: TRBV12-5
J: TRBJ2-4
D: TRBD1
size: NA
CDR3: CASGLMDRAYIQYF
DNA: TGTGCTAGTGGTTTGATGGACAGGGCTTACATTCAGTACTTC

V: TRBV11-1
J: TRBJ2-3
D: NA
size: few
CDR3: CASSPMRVNTDTQYF
DNA: TGTGCCAGCAGCCCCATGAGGGTGAACACAGATACGCAGTATTTT